One sample yielded the 29 T cell receptor beta chains listed below, sequenced in a study of T cell repertoires in cytomegalovirus infection. These receptors have no identified antigens. TCRdb analysed the reads with MiXCR anew, one entry per CDR3 protein. Of 340,000 or so distinct CDR3 sequences listed, approximately 25% are singletons. The specimen was cultured PBMCs, collected from culture after CMV antigen stimulation. The origin of the receptors is a human donor in good health (CMV status not recorded). Some clones in this sample may be carry-over from other donors' samples.

CDR3 DNA sequence: TGTGCCAGTAAGGTAGCGGGAGGTTCATACAATGAGCAGTTCTTC. Amino acids: CASKVAGGSYNEQFF. V is TRBV19 and J is TRBJ2-1; 10 nucleotides match TRBD2. V dropped 7 bases and J dropped 4; count of bases not matched to a gene: 7. This CDR3 is built from 15 residues. CDR1 LNHDA and CDR2 SQIVND come from the germline V gene (reference sequence).

This chain connects TRBV4-1 to TRBJ1-1; D may be TRBD1 (6 bases). This CDR3 spans 15 amino acids. Trimming left V 5 bases short and J 0 bases short, with 13 bases between. In germline, CDR1 is MGHRA, CDR2 YSYEKL. Here the CDR3 reads CASSERGVMNTEAFF. DNA for the CDR3: TGCGCCAGCAGCGAGAGGGGGGTAATGAACACTGAAGCTTTCTTT.

The chain joins TRBV6-8 to TRBJ2-3; TRBD2 matches 14 bases. With 10 bases clipped from V and 3 bases from J, the junction kept 6 bases outside the gene matches. Germline CDR1 and CDR2: MNHGY and SAAAGT. CDR3 length equals 15 residues. The CDR3 nucleotides are TGTGCCACCCGACTAGCGGGAGGGTTAACAGATACGCAGTATTTT. Translation gives CATRLAGGLTDTQYF.

The chain uses TRBV20-1 and TRBJ1-5, with TRBD1 as a possible D gene (5 bases). Germline CDR1 DFQATT, CDR2 SNEGSKA (reference sequence). V shed 5 bases and J shed 0 bases, with 11 bases lying between them. CDR3 length: 14 residues. CDR3 sequence: CSAHGGYSNQPQHF. CDR3 bases: TGCAGTGCTCATGGGGGGTATAGCAATCAGCCCCAGCATTTT.

This clonotype was seen only a few times. The chain employs TRBV29-1 and TRBJ2-6; maybe TRBD2 (5 bases). V gave up 1 base and J gave up 2 bases, with 15 bases separating them. The germline V gene has CDR1 SQVTM and CDR2 ANQGSEA. This CDR3 spans 17 amino acids. CDR3 protein: CSVEVYSLGAGANVLTF. DNA of the CDR3: TGCAGCGTTGAAGTTTATAGCCTCGGGGCTGGGGCCAACGTCCTGACTTTC.

The rearrangement uses TRBV12-3 or TRBV12-4 and TRBJ2-1, with 11 bases matching TRBD2. With 7 bases clipped from V and 6 bases from J, the junction kept 14 bases outside the gene matches. The CDR3 runs 17 residues. In nucleotides, the CDR3 is TGTGCCAGCATTATTCGCCCCCTAGCGGGAGGCGGCAATGAGCAGTTCTTC. Its translation is CASIIRPLAGGGNEQFF.

This clonotype was seen a handful of times. The chain combines TRBV28 with TRBJ2-5; maybe TRBD1 (7 bases). This CDR3 is built from 16 residues. The germline V gene has CDR1 MDHEN and CDR2 SYDVKM. Trimming removed 2 bases at V and 0 bases at J, with 13 bases between. The CDR3 DNA reads as TGTGCCAGCAGTTTACCCGACAGGGACTACCAAGAGACCCAGTACTTC. This sequence encodes CASSLPDRDYQETQYF.

This clonotype was detected only a few times. The chain joins TRBV7-6 to TRBJ1-3; no reliable D call. This CDR3 spans 16 amino acids. The V and J ends lost 0 bases and 0 bases respectively, with 9 bases between them. The germline gives CDR1 SGHVS, CDR2 FNYEAQ. The DNA for the CDR3 is TGTGCCAGCAGCTTAGCGCGTCAACTCTCTGGAAACACCATATATTTT. Translation gives CASSLARQLSGNTIYF. The full variable domain, in which reference TRBV7-6 and TRBJ1-3 provide the parts outside the CDR3, is GAGVSQSPRYKVTKRGQDVALRCDPISGHVSLYWYRQALGQGPEFLTYFNYEAQQDKSGLPNDRFSAERPEGSISTLTIQRTEQRDSAMYRCASSLARQLSGNTIYFGEGSWLTVV.

This clonotype was seen many times. This rearrangement joins TRBV7-2 to TRBJ1-5; D gene unclear. Trimming took 5 bases from V and 7 from J, leaving 12 bases between them. Germline V gene data show CDR1 as SGHTA and CDR2 as FQGNSA. This CDR3 contains 13 residues. This CDR3 is CASSPHGRQPQHF. In DNA, the CDR3 is TGTGCCAGCAGCCCCCATGGGAGGCAGCCCCAGCATTTT.

This clonotype was detected once. The chain carries TRBV5-4 and TRBJ1-2; maybe TRBD1 (5 bases). V shed 1 base and J shed 9 bases, with 19 bases lying between them. Per germline, CDR1 SGHNT and CDR2 YYREEE (reference sequence). This CDR3 spans 15 amino acids. This CDR3 reads CASSLRRDSGESYTF. The CDR3 bases are TGTGCCAGCAGCTTGAGGCGGGACTCTGGGGAAAGCTACACCTTC.

This clonotype was seen only a few times. A read error is likely, as this CDR3 ends without the conserved phenylalanine or tryptophan. Because the CDR3's place on the DNA is in doubt, the DNA is left out and the CDR3 is given as listed by TCRdb. The chain couples TRBV28 to TRBJ1-2. The CDR3 numbers 13 amino acids, ends counted. From germline, CDR1 is MDHEN and CDR2 SYDVKM. This CDR3 reads CASSPRSPRGPSV.

The rearrangement joins TRBV10-2 to TRBJ2-2; 10 bases agree with TRBD2. Germline lookup yields CDR1 WSHSY and CDR2 SAAADI. This CDR3 contains 15 residues. J gave up 7 bases and V 7 bases, and 9 bases lay outside the gene matches. DNA for the CDR3: TGCGCCAGCACGGATAGCGGGAGGCATGGCGGGGAGCTGTTTTTT. Translated: CASTDSGRHGGELFF.

This rearrangement joins TRBV7-9 to TRBJ2-1; D is undetermined. The CDR3 is made up of 13 amino acids. The V end was cut by 7 bases, the J end by 6 bases, with 13 bases between. Germline lookup yields CDR1 SEHNR and CDR2 FQNEAQ (reference sequence). CDR3 sequence reads: CASTPSSANEQFF. The CDR3 bases are TGTGCCAGCACCCCTTCGAGCGCCAATGAGCAGTTCTTC. Full variable domain (remainder filled in from reference TRBV7-9 and TRBJ2-1): DTGVSQNPRHKITKRGQNVTFRCDPISEHNRLYWYRQTLGQGPEFLTYFQNEAQLEKSRLLSDRFSAERPKGSFSTLEIQRTEQGDSAMYLCASTPSSANEQFFGPGTRLTVL.

The chain couples TRBV19 to TRBJ1-1; D might be TRBD1 (5 bases). The CDR3 runs 15 residues. CDR1 LNHDA and CDR2 SQIVND come from the germline V gene (reference sequence). Between the trimmed V and J ends, which lost 7 bases and 7 bases, there was a span of 22 bases. CDR3 sequence: CASIDAYRKSHEAFF. CDR3 DNA: TGTGCCAGTATCGATGCGTACAGGAAATCGCATGAAGCTTTCTTT.

The chain is built from TRBV6-1 and TRBJ2-1; D assignment may be TRBD1 or TRBD2 (5 bases each). Germline V gives CDR1 MNHNS, CDR2 SASEGT. V was pared by 6 bases and J by 6 bases, with 18 bases between. There are 15 residues in the CDR3. The CDR3 DNA is TGTGCCAGCAGAATACAGAGAGCTGGGGGCAATGAGCAGTTCTTC. Translation gives CASRIQRAGGNEQFF.

The chain links TRBV7-9 to TRBJ1-2; no firm D call. Trimming removed 1 base from V and 8 bases from J, with 8 bases in between. This CDR3 has 12 amino acids. The germline V gene encodes CDR1 SEHNR and CDR2 FQNEAQ (reference sequence). Written as DNA, the CDR3 is TGTGCCAGCAGCTTAGTTACGGAGGGCTACACCTTC. Translated, it gives CASSLVTEGYTF.

V is TRBV4-2 and J is TRBJ2-3; 10 bases match TRBD2. The CDR3 has 18 amino acids. The germline gives CDR1 LGHNA, CDR2 YNFKEQ. V dropped 1 base and J dropped 3; count of bases not matched to a gene: 10. The CDR3 region is CASSQGSEREGLTDTQYF. Here the CDR3 DNA reads TGTGCCAGCAGCCAAGGATCTGAGCGGGAGGGCCTTACAGATACGCAGTATTTT.

This chain connects TRBV27 to TRBJ1-5; perhaps TRBD1 as D (6 bases). The V end was cut by 6 bases, the J end by 0 bases, with 12 bases between. In germline, CDR1 is MNHEY, CDR2 SMNVEV (reference sequence). This CDR3 is built from 15 residues. The CDR3 sequence: CASSRGQNSNQPQHF. CDR3 nucleotides: TGTGCCAGCAGCCGCGGACAGAATAGCAATCAGCCCCAGCATTTT.

This clonotype was detected only a few times. The rearrangement uses TRBV4-1 and TRBJ1-3; 7 bases fit TRBD1. CDR3 size: 14 residues. Germline CDR1 MGHRA, CDR2 YSYEKL. The trim removed 5 bases at V and 7 bases at J, leaving 8 bases unmatched. The CDR3: CASSGTESPNTIYF. The DNA of the CDR3 is TGCGCCAGCAGCGGGACAGAGTCTCCGAACACCATATATTTT.

This sequence joins TRBV12-3 or TRBV12-4 and TRBJ1-1; tentative D call: TRBD1 (5 bases). V lost 1 base and J lost 7, with 10 bases in between. The CDR3 runs to 13 residues. This CDR3 reads CASSLGGLIEAFF. CDR3 coding DNA: TGTGCCAGCAGTTTAGGGGGACTTATTGAAGCTTTCTTT.

The rearrangement links TRBV6-8 to TRBJ2-7; TRBD2 matches 10 bases. With V trimmed by 5 bases and J by 3 bases, 7 bases remained unmatched. This CDR3 is built from 15 residues. Germline V gives CDR1 MNHGY, CDR2 SAAAGT. CDR3 bases: TGTGCCAGCAGTCATCCTAGCGGGAGTAACTACGAGCAGTACTTC. Encoded protein: CASSHPSGSNYEQYF.

This clonotype was picked up a small number of times. The chain couples TRBV29-1 to TRBJ2-7, with 9 nucleotides matching TRBD1. Germline V gene data show CDR1 as SQVTM and CDR2 as ANQGSEA. There are 13 residues in the CDR3. The V gene end was trimmed by 7 bases and the J gene end by 2 bases; junction bases not matched to a gene: 6. The CDR3 DNA reads TGCAGCGCGACAGGGGGGGAGACCTACGAGCAGTACTTC. This codes for CSATGGETYEQYF.

This clonotype was recorded a few times. V and J are TRBV7-9 and TRBJ1-4; D gene unclear. Germline V lookup: CDR1 SEHNR, CDR2 FQNEAQ (reference sequence). The CDR3 consists of 14 residues. Trimming pared 3 bases from V and 2 bases from J, leaving 7 bases between. For the CDR3, the DNA is TGTGCCAGCAGCTTGGTTGGGACTAATGAAAAACTGTTTTTT. As protein: CASSLVGTNEKLFF. Combining the CDR3 with reference TRBV7-9 and TRBJ1-4 gives the whole variable domain DTGVSQNPRHKITKRGQNVTFRCDPISEHNRLYWYRQTLGQGPEFLTYFQNEAQLEKSRLLSDRFSAERPKGSFSTLEIQRTEQGDSAMYLCASSLVGTNEKLFFGSGTQLSVL.

The rearrangement links TRBV19 to TRBJ2-7; D gene unclear. Between the trimmed V and J ends, which lost 8 bases and 1 base, there was a span of 9 bases. The length of the CDR3 is 12 residues. Germline V lookup: CDR1 LNHDA, CDR2 SQIVND (reference sequence). Here the CDR3 DNA reads TGTGCCAGTGGAGCTGGGTCCTACGAGCAGTACTTC. Its protein product is CASGAGSYEQYF. The entire variable domain, with the rest obtained from reference TRBV19 and TRBJ2-7, is as follows: DGGITQSPKYLFRKEGQNVTLSCEQNLNHDAMYWYRQDPGQGLRLIYYSQIVNDFQKGDIAEGYSVSREKKESFPLTVTSAQKNPTAFYLCASGAGSYEQYFGPGTRLTVT.

The chain couples TRBV28 to TRBJ1-5, with 7 bases matching TRBD1. The ends lost 5 bases at V and 6 bases at J; junction bases unmatched: 7. Germline CDR1 reads MDHEN; CDR2 reads SYDVKM. CDR3 length: 14 residues. As DNA, the CDR3 is TGTGCCAGCAGTCTCGGACAGGCCACTCAGCCCCAGCATTTT. It codes for CASSLGQATQPQHF.

This clonotype was seen a few times. This chain uses TRBV4-2 with TRBJ2-7; 14 bases agree with TRBD2. The CDR3 length is 16 residues. The germline V gene has CDR1 LGHNA and CDR2 YNFKEQ. Germline trimming cut 0 bases from V and 6 bases from J; bases unmatched to any gene: 4. DNA for the CDR3: TGTGCCAGCAGCCAAGAGGGGACTAGCGGGAGTCTCGAGCAGTACTTC. It codes for CASSQEGTSGSLEQYF.

V gene TRBV7-9 combines with J gene TRBJ2-5; 10 nucleotides align to TRBD2. V lost 5 bases, J lost 5 bases, and 14 bases stayed unmatched. Germline CDR1 SEHNR, CDR2 FQNEAQ (reference sequence). The CDR3 loop spans 17 amino acids. CDR3 in amino acids: CASSPADSGRAMETQYF. The CDR3 DNA reads TGTGCCAGCAGCCCTGCGGACAGCGGGAGGGCCATGGAGACCCAGTACTTC.

This clonotype has just a few counts. The V and J genes are TRBV7-9 and TRBJ2-3; D call uncertain. CDR3 length: 12 residues. In germline, CDR1 is SEHNR, CDR2 FQNEAQ (reference sequence). The V end was cut by 3 bases, the J end by 4 bases, with 5 bases between. CDR3 region: CASSFRADTQYF. The CDR3 DNA reads as TGTGCCAGCAGCTTTAGGGCAGATACGCAGTATTTT. Variable domain in full (rest from reference TRBV7-9 and TRBJ2-3): DTGVSQNPRHKITKRGQNVTFRCDPISEHNRLYWYRQTLGQGPEFLTYFQNEAQLEKSRLLSDRFSAERPKGSFSTLEIQRTEQGDSAMYLCASSFRADTQYFGPGTRLTVL.

This clonotype was observed a handful of times. The chain carries TRBV5-1 and TRBJ2-1, with 9 bases fitting TRBD1. Germline V gives CDR1 SGHRS, CDR2 YFSETQ. The CDR3 extends over 15 amino acids. The V segment lost 2 bases and the J segment 6 bases; nucleotides outside the gene matches: 6. CDR3 nucleotide sequence: TGCGCCAGCAGCTTAAACAGGGGGCGGCCCAATGAGCAGTTCTTC. The encoded protein is CASSLNRGRPNEQFF.